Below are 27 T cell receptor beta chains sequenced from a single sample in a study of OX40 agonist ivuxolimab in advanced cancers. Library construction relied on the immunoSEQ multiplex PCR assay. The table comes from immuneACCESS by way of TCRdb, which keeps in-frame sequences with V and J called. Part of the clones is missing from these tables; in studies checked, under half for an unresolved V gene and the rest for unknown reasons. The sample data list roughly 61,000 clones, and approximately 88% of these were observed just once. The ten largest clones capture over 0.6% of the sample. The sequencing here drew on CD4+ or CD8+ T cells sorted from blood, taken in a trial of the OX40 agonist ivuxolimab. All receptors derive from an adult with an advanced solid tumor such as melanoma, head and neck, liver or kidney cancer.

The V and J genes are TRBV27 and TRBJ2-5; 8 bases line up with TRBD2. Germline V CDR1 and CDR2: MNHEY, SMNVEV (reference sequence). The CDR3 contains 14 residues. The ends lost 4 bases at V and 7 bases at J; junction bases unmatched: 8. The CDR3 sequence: CASSSSGTSWTQYF. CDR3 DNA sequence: TGTGCCAGCAGTTCCTCCGGGACTAGTTGGACCCAGTACTTC.

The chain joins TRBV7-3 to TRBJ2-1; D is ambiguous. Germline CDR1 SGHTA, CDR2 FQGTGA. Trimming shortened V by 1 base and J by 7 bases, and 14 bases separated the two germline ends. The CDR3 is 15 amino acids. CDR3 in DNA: TGTGCCAGCAGCTTAAATAGCCTGGGTAGTAATGAGCAGTTCTTC. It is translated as CASSLNSLGSNEQFF.

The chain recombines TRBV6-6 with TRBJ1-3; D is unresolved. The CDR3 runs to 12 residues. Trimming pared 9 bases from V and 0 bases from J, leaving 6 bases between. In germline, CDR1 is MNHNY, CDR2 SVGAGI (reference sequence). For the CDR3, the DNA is TGTGCCAGTGACAACTCTGGAAACACCATATATTTT. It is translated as CASDNSGNTIYF.

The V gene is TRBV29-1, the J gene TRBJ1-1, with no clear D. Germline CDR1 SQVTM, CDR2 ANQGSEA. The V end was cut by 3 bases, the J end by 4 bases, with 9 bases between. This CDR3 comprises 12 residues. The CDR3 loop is CSVDEGRTEAFF. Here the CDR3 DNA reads TGCAGCGTTGACGAGGGTCGCACTGAAGCTTTCTTT.

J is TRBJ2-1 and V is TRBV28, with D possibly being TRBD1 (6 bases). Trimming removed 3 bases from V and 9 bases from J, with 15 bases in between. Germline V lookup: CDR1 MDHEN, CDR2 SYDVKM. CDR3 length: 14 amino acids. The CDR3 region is CASSFSWGQGEQFF. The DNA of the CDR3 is TGTGCCAGCAGTTTTTCATGGGGGCAGGGTGAGCAGTTCTTC.

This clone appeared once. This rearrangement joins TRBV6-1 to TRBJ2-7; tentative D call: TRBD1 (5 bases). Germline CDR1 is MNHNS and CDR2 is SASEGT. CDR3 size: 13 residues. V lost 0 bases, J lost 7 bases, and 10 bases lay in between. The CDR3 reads CASSEARQGEQYF. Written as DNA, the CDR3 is TGTGCCAGCAGTGAAGCGCGTCAGGGAGAGCAGTACTTC.

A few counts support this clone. This chain's CDR3 is CAISGQGRNLPGNTIYF. DNA for the CDR3: TGTGCCATCAGCGGACAGGGGAGAAACCTCCCTGGAAACACCATATATTTT. The rearrangement joins TRBV10-3 to TRBJ1-3; 9 bases line up with TRBD1. The CDR3 is 17 residues long. Germline values: CDR1 ENHRY, CDR2 SYGVKD. The J segment lost 2 bases and the V segment lost 6 bases, leaving 11 bases of the junction unmatched.

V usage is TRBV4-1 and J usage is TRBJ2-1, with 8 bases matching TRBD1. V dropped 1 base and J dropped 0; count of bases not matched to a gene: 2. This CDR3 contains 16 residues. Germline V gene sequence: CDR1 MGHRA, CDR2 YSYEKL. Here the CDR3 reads CASSQVDRGSYNEQFF. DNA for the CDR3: TGCGCCAGCAGCCAAGTAGACAGGGGCTCCTACAATGAGCAGTTCTTC.

Here the CDR3 reads CSGTSGLEQYF. CDR3 DNA sequence: TGCAGTGGTACTAGCGGGCTAGAGCAGTACTTC. The chain links TRBV20-1 to TRBJ2-7; 9 bases match TRBD2. This CDR3 is 11 amino acids long. From germline, CDR1 is DFQATT and CDR2 SNEGSKA (reference sequence). Trimming at V came to 7 bases and at J to 7 bases, leaving 5 bases not matched to a gene.

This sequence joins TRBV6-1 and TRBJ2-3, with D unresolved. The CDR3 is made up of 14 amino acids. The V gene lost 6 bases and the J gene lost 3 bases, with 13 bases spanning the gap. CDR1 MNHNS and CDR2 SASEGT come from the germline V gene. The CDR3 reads CASRNSLGTDTQYF. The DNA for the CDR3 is TGTGCCAGCAGAAACTCCCTTGGGACAGATACGCAGTATTTT.

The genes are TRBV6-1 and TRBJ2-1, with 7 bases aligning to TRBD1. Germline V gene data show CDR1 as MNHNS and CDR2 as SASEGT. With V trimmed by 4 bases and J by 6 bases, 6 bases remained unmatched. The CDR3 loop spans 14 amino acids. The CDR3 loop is CASSGQGRRNEQFF. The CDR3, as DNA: TGTGCCAGCAGTGGACAGGGTAGGCGCAATGAGCAGTTCTTC.

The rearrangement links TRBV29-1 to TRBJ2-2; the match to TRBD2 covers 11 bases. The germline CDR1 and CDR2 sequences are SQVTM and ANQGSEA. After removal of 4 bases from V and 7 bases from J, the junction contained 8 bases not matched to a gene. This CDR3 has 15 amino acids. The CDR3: CSVVVAGGPSGELFF. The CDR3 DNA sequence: TGCAGCGTTGTAGTAGCGGGGGGGCCAAGCGGGGAGCTGTTTTTT.

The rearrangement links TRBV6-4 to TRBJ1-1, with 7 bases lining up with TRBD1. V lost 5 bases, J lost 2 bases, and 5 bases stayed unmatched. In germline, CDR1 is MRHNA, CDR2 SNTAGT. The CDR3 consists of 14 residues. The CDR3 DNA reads TGTGCCAGCAGTCCCGGACAGGCTAACACTGAAGCTTTCTTT. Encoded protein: CASSPGQANTEAFF.

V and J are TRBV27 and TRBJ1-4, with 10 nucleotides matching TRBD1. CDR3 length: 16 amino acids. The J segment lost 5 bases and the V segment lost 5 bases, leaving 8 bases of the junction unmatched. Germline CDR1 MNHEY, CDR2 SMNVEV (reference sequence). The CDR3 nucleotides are TGTGCCAGCAGTCGACAACCGGGACAGGGGAATGAAAAACTGTTTTTT. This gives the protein CASSRQPGQGNEKLFF. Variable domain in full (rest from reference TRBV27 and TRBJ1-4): EAQVTQNPRYLITVTGKKLTVTCSQNMNHEYMSWYRQDPGLGLRQIYYSMNVEVTDKGDVPEGYKVSRKEKRNFPLILESPSPNQTSLYFCASSRQPGQGNEKLFFGSGTQLSVL.

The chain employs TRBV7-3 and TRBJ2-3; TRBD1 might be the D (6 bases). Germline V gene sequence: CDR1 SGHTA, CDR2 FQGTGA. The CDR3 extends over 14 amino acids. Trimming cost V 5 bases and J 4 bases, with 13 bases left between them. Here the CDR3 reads CASSPPGAPDTQYF. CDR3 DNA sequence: TGTGCCAGCAGCCCCCCAGGGGCGCCAGATACGCAGTATTTT.

The CDR3 DNA follows: TGTGCCAGCAGTTTCGGCAGGGGGCTCGTGGCTCAGCCCCAGCATTTT. This translates into CASSFGRGLVAQPQHF. This chain links TRBV28 with TRBJ1-5; TRBD1 agrees at 8 bases. Germline lookup yields CDR1 MDHEN and CDR2 SYDVKM. The CDR3 is 16 residues long. Trimming removed 3 bases from V and 6 bases from J; junction bases left unmatched: 10.

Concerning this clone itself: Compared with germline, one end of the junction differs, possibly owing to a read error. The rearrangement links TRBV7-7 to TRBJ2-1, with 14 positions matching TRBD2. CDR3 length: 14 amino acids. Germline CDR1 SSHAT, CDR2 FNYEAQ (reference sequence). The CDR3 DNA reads TGTGCTAGCAGACCGGGGACTAGCGGGGGCGAGCAGTTCTTC. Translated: CASRPGTSGGEQFF. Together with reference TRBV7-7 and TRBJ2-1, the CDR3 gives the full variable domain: GAGVSQSPRYKVTKRGQDVTLRCDPISSHATLYWYQQALGQGPEFLTYFNYEAQPDKSGLPSDRFSAERPEGSISTLTIQRTEQRDSAMYRCASRPGTSGGEQFFGPGTRLTVL.

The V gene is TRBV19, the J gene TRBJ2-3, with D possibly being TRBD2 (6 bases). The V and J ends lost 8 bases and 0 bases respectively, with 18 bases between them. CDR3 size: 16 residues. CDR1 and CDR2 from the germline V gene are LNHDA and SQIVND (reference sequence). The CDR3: CASASGLAISTDTQYF. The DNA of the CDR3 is TGTGCCAGTGCCTCCGGCCTAGCGATTAGCACAGATACGCAGTATTTT.

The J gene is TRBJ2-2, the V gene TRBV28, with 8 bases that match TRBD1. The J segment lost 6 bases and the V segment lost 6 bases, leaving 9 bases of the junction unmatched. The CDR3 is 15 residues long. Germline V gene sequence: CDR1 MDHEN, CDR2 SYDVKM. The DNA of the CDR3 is TGTGCCAGCAGCCGCCGACAGGGGTTGGCCGGGGAGCTGTTTTTT. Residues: CASSRRQGLAGELFF.

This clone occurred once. CDR3 region: CAWSESSSYGYTF. The CDR3 nucleotides are TGTGCCTGGAGTGAAAGCAGTTCCTATGGCTACACCTTC. The rearrangement uses TRBV30 and TRBJ1-2; D not resolved. The germline V gene has CDR1 GTSNPN and CDR2 SVGIG (reference sequence). The CDR3 is made up of 13 amino acids. The V and J ends lost 1 base and 4 bases respectively, with 10 bases between them.

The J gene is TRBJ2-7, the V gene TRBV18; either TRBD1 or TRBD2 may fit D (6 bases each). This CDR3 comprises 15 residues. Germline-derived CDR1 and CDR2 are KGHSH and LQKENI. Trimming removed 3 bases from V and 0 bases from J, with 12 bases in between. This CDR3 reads CASSPTWGASYEQYF. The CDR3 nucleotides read TGTGCCAGCTCACCCACATGGGGGGCCTCCTACGAGCAGTACTTC. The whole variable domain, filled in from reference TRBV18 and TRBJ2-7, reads NAGVMQNPRHLVRRRGQEARLRCSPMKGHSHVYWYRQLPEEGLKFMVYLQKENIIDESGMPKERFSAEFPKEGPSILRIQQVVRGDSAAYFCASSPTWGASYEQYFGPGTRLTVT.

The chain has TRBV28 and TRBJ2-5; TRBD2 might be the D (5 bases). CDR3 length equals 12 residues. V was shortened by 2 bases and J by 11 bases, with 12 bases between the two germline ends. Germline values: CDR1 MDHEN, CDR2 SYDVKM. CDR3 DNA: TGTGCCAGCAGTTTAGGCCCGAGGGAGCAGTACTTC. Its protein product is CASSLGPREQYF.

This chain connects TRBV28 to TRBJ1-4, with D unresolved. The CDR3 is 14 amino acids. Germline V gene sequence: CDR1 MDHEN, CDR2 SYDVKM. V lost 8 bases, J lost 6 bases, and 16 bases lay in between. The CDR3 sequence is CASVWRNGDEKLFF. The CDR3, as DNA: TGTGCCAGCGTTTGGAGAAACGGAGATGAAAAACTGTTTTTT.

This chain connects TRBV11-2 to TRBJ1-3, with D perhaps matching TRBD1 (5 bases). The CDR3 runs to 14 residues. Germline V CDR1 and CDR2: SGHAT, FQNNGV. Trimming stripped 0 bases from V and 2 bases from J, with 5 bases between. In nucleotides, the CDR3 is TGTGCCAGCAGCTTAGAGGGGCCTGGAAACACCATATATTTT. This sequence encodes CASSLEGPGNTIYF.

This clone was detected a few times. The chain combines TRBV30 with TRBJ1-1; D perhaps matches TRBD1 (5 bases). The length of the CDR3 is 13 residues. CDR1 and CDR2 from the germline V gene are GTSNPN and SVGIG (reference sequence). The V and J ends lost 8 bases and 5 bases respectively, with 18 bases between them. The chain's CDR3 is CARTRGSGTEAFF. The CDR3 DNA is TGTGCCCGTACTAGGGGAAGCGGGACTGAAGCTTTCTTT. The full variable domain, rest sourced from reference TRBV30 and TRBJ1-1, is SQTIHQWPATLVQPVGSPLSLECTVEGTSNPNLYWYRQAAGRGLQLLFYSVGIGQISSEVPQNLSASRPQDRQFILSSKKLLLSDSGFYLCARTRGSGTEAFFGQGTRLTVV.

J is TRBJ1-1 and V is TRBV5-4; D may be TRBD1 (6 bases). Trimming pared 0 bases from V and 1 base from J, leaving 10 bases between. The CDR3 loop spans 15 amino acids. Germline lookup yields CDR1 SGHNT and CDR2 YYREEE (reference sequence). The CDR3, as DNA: TGTGCCAGCAGCTTGGCGACAGGTACGAACACTGAAGCTTTCTTT. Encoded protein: CASSLATGTNTEAFF.

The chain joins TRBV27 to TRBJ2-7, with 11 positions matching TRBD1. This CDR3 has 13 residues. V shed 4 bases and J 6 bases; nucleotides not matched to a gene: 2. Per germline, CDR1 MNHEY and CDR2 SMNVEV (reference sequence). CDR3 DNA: TGTGCCAGCAGTTCCGGGACAGGGGGCGAGCAGTACTTC. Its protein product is CASSSGTGGEQYF.